This is a list of T cell receptor beta chains from one sample in a study of blood T cell repertoires in COVID-19. Method: immunoSEQ multiplex PCR; TCRdb's copy keeps in-frame clones and lacks some. The sample lists 86,000 or so clones, around 80% occurring once. Sequencing was done on a sample of peripheral blood. Every receptor here comes from a woman aged 80 or over with acute or convalescent COVID-19. Each CDR3 is given with its conserved first and last residue. The D gene is left open where the match is weak. Size values are once, few and many counts, or a class for expanded clones, and some rows have none.

V	size	D	J	DNA	CDR3
TRBV5-1	NA	TRBD1	TRBJ1-4	TGCGCCAGCAGCCCCAGACAGGGGGATTGGGAAAAACTGTTTTTT	CASSPRQGDWEKLFF
TRBV29-1	NA	NA	TRBJ1-1	TGCAGCGTTGCGTGGACAGCGAACACTGAAGCTTTCTTT	CSVAWTANTEAFF
TRBV7-9	NA	TRBD2	TRBJ2-1	TGTGCCAGCAGCAGGGGACTAGCGGGATTCAATGAGCAGTTCTTC	CASSRGLAGFNEQFF
TRBV27	NA	NA	TRBJ1-1	TGTGCCAGCAGTTTAACAGGGACCCTAACTGAAGCTTTCTTT	CASSLTGTLTEAFF
TRBV10-3	few	TRBD2	TRBJ2-1	TGTGCCATCGCCCGGGAGGTGGGCAATGAGCAGTTCTTC	CAIAREVGNEQFF
TRBV7-6	NA	TRBD1	TRBJ2-1	TGTGCCAGCAGCTTAGGGACAGGGGTTCTATACAATGAGCAGTTCTTC	CASSLGTGVLYNEQFF
TRBV6-5	NA	NA	TRBJ1-5	TGTGCCAGCAGTCCACTCGGGGGTCAGCCCCAGCATTTT	CASSPLGGQPQHF
TRBV6-5	NA	NA	TRBJ1-1	TGTGCCAGCGCAAGCGGGGGCCTGGGCACTGAAGCTTTCTTT	CASASGGLGTEAFF
TRBV4-1	many	NA	TRBJ1-2	TGCGCCAGCAGCTCAGATGTGGAGGGCTACACCTTC	CASSSDVEGYTF
TRBV6-6	NA	NA	TRBJ1-1	TGTGCCAGCAGTTACTACGGTCAGGGTGGTGAAGCTTTCTTT	CASSYYGQGGEAFF
TRBV7-2	NA	TRBD1	TRBJ1-2	TGTGCCAGCAGCTTGTCAGACAGGGGCTATGGCTACACCTTC	CASSLSDRGYGYTF
TRBV28	NA	NA	TRBJ1-2	TGTGCCAGCAGCCTCGGACGGGAGTATGGCTACACCTTC	CASSLGREYGYTF
TRBV13	NA	TRBD1	TRBJ1-1	TGTGCCAGCAGGCCACTCGGGACAGGGGGTTTGTGGACTGAAGCTTTCTTT	CASRPLGTGGLWTEAFF
TRBV6-2/TRBV6-3	NA	NA	TRBJ2-7	TGTGCCAGCAGTACTCAGCAGGATCTCCTATTTAACGAGCAGTACTTC	CASSTQQDLLFNEQYF
TRBV4-2	once	TRBD1	TRBJ2-5	TGTGCCAGCAGCCCCGACCCGGGACAGCGGGAGACCCAGTACTTC	CASSPDPGQRETQYF
TRBV5-1	NA	NA	TRBJ1-5	TGCGCCAGCAGTTTAGATAGCAATCAGCCCCAGCATTTT	CASSLDSNQPQHF
TRBV3-1/TRBV3-2	NA	TRBD1	TRBJ1-6	TGTGCCAGCAGCCAAGAATTTGGTACAGGGGACCCTAATTCACCCCTCCACTTT	CASSQEFGTGDPNSPLHF
TRBV5-1	NA	TRBD2	TRBJ2-5	TGCGCCAGCAGCCCCGGGACTAGCGGGGTGGAGACCCAGTACTTC	CASSPGTSGVETQYF
TRBV5-5	once	NA	TRBJ1-1	TGTGCCAGCAGCTTCGAGGGGGACACTGAAGCTTTCTTT	CASSFEGDTEAFF
TRBV6-5	NA	NA	TRBJ2-5	TGTGCCAGCAGTTACGGACAACAGACCCAGTACTTC	CASSYGQQTQYF
TRBV15	NA	TRBD1	TRBJ2-1	TGTGCCACCAGCAGACTGGAGGGACAGGGAAGGAATGAGCAGTTCTTC	CATSRLEGQGRNEQFF